The source of this T cell receptor (beta chain) is a study of blood T cell repertoires in COVID-19 (dated by TCRdb to 2020 to 2021). General notes on the study: The collaborator samples originated in the United States, Italy and Spain and spanned the acute and convalescent phases of COVID-19. A de-identified subject ID, COVID-19 status, age in years and sex were almost always included in the sample metadata. The samples were drawn from two sources: the first 160 participants of the ongoing ImmuneRACE study, and 1,200 or so subjects contributed by 6 global collaborators. The repertoires were released in a freely available public database meant as a resource for research on the immune response to SARS-CoV-2. The prospective study material was composed of cDNA or gDNA derived from T cells, B-cell-depleted T cells, or PBMCs. Where available, HLA class I and class II types were obtained from metadata supplied by the sample provider rather than from assay-based typing. The dataset comprised deeply sampled blood TCRbeta repertoires from subjects exposed to, actively infected with, or recovered from COVID-19.

Broad study findings and their caveats: The quantity of clinical and demographic metadata differed by source and by participant and was supplied without curation.

In the case of this clone: Its antigen is still unknown. No quality values exist for individual bases; no much larger clone is one base distant.

One collaborating source in Seattle enrolled patients during active infection and followed them longitudinally through the course of disease. Collaborating institutions collected whole blood in K2EDTA tubes following their own protocols. Collaborator samples were shipped for TCRbeta analysis as frozen whole blood, isolated PBMCs, or DNA extracted from either sample type. The immunoSEQ Assay, a bias-controlled multiplex PCR, was used to amplify TCRbeta CDR3 regions from genomic DNA. As for the authors' bioinformatics: Within the assay, amplification of reference gene primers was used to estimate how many nucleated cells each sample contained. Sequence reads were collapsed and filtered to measure the absolute abundance of every unique TCRbeta CDR3 rearrangement. For each sample, productive Simpson clonality was calculated as the square root of Simpson's diversity index over productive rearrangements. TCRdb mirrors the immuneACCESS table, restricted to in-frame sequences. Some clones are absent from its copies; in checked studies, under half trace to an unresolved V gene, and the reason for the others is unknown. That table gives V, J and clone size, and the DNA gave D and trimming. The sample data list more than 350,000 clones, and about 90% of these were observed just once. The ten largest clones add up to around 3% of the sample.

From cysteine to phenylalanine, the CDR3 is 13 amino acids long. Only the CDR3 portion is preserved as DNA: 39 bases, with reading frame beginning at the first base. Unmatched junction bases come to 3, with V trimmed by 7 bases and J by 0 bases. CDR1 SGHRS and CDR2 YFSETQ were looked up in the germline V gene. Sequencing was done on a sample of peripheral blood. This receptor was identified in a woman aged 25 to 39 with COVID-19, enrolled during active disease. The chain uses TRBV5-1 and TRBJ1-1; 7 nucleotides in the junction match TRBD1. CDR3 reads: CASRDSMNTEAFF. The DNA is TGCGCCAGCCGGGACAGCATGAACACTGAAGCTTTCTTT.